Listed here are 15 T cell receptor beta chains from one sample, sequenced in a study of control samples from healthy donors and cancer patients. Profiled with immunoSEQ multiplex PCR; TCRdb holds only in-frame clones, not every one. The data hold over 100,000 clones, with around 88% observed a single time. The sequencing input was blood. Every receptor here comes from a man aged 35-49 years in good health.

The gene calls are TRBV20-1 and TRBJ2-7, with D perhaps TRBD1 (5 bases). In germline, CDR1 is DFQATT, CDR2 SNEGSKA (reference sequence). There are 15 residues in the CDR3. Trimming pared 3 bases from V and 3 bases from J, leaving 18 bases between. Here the CDR3 DNA reads TGCAGTGCTAGTAGTGTCAGGGTTGGGCGCTACGAGCAGTACTTC. This codes for CSASSVRVGRYEQYF.

The chain recombines TRBV7-9 with TRBJ1-3; the D is unclear. This CDR3 has 16 amino acids. Between the trimmed V and J ends, which lost 7 bases and 0 bases, there was a span of 16 bases. The germline V gene encodes CDR1 SEHNR and CDR2 FQNEAQ (reference sequence). The CDR3 loop is CASIPWAVSSGNTIYF. DNA of the CDR3: TGTGCCAGCATCCCGTGGGCAGTAAGCTCTGGAAACACCATATATTTT. Based on the CDR3 plus reference TRBV7-9 and TRBJ1-3, the full variable domain is DTGVSQNPRHKITKRGQNVTFRCDPISEHNRLYWYRQTLGQGPEFLTYFQNEAQLEKSRLLSDRFSAERPKGSFSTLEIQRTEQGDSAMYLCASIPWAVSSGNTIYFGEGSWLTVV.

The genes are TRBV12-3 or TRBV12-4 and TRBJ1-4; no reliable D call. CDR3 size: 12 residues. Trimming pared 2 bases from V and 8 bases from J, leaving 6 bases between. The CDR3 bases are TGTGCCAGCAGTTTATCGGAGGAAAAACTGTTTTTT. Amino acids: CASSLSEEKLFF.

The J gene is TRBJ1-3, the V gene TRBV18; D is undetermined. CDR1 is KGHSH and CDR2 is LQKENI in the germline V gene. Trimming took off 4 bases at V and 0 bases at J, with 13 bases between the two ends. The CDR3 spans 16 residues. Here the CDR3 DNA reads TGTGCCAGCTCACTGAGTGTACAGAGCTCTGGAAACACCATATATTTT. This translates into CASSLSVQSSGNTIYF.

In this sample, this clone turned up once. The chain has TRBV9 and TRBJ1-2, with 8 bases identical to TRBD1. Germline-derived CDR1 and CDR2 are SGDLS and YYNGEE. V lost 1 base, J lost 4 bases, and 6 bases stayed unmatched. This CDR3 has 15 amino acids. In DNA form, the CDR3 reads TGTGCCAGCAGCGTACAGACAGGGGTTACCTATGGCTACACCTTC. Its translation is CASSVQTGVTYGYTF.

The chain recombines TRBV7-8 with TRBJ1-5, with unresolved D. Trimming shortened V by 4 bases and J by 0 bases, and 19 bases separated the two germline ends. Germline V gene data show CDR1 as SGHVS and CDR2 as FQNEAQ. This CDR3 is 18 amino acids long. CDR3 protein: CASSSLGVAGYSNQPQHF. The CDR3 region has the DNA TGTGCCAGCAGCTCCCTGGGTGTCGCGGGGTATAGCAATCAGCCCCAGCATTTT. Supplemented by reference TRBV7-8 and TRBJ1-5, the full variable domain reads GAGVSQSPRYKVAKRGQDVALRCDPISGHVSLFWYQQALGQGPEFLTYFQNEAQLDKSGLPSDRFFAERPEGSVSTLKIQRTQQEDSAVYLCASSSLGVAGYSNQPQHFGDGTRLSIL.

Only one count was recorded for this clone. V and J are TRBV5-1 and TRBJ1-1; D is uncertain. V was cut by 2 bases and J by 4 bases, with 15 bases left in between. The CDR3 is 15 amino acids. Germline V gene data show CDR1 as SGHRS and CDR2 as YFSETQ. The CDR3, as DNA: TGCGCCAGCAGCTTAAACGTCCATACGAGCACTGAAGCTTTCTTT. Amino acid sequence: CASSLNVHTSTEAFF.

The chain carries TRBV24-1 and TRBJ1-2; D ambiguous. This CDR3 is built from 13 residues. Trimming pared 9 bases from V and 8 bases from J, leaving 18 bases between. The germline CDR1 and CDR2 sequences are KGHDR and SFDVKD. CDR3 in amino acids: CATRPSKGGGYTF. CDR3 sequence (DNA): TGTGCCACCCGCCCCTCCAAGGGCGGGGGCTACACCTTC.

With regard to this clone: Other DNA sequences within the sample encode an identical CDR3. This sequence joins TRBV2 and TRBJ2-2; 15 bases are shared with TRBD2. This CDR3 region has 19 residues. The germline gives CDR1 SNHLY, CDR2 FYNNEI. The V gene end was trimmed by 7 bases and the J gene end by 2 bases; junction bases not matched to a gene: 11. The CDR3 DNA reads TGTGCCAGCATCCCCGGGGGACTAGCGGGGGGCCTTAACACCGGGGAGCTGTTTTTT. Residues: CASIPGGLAGGLNTGELFF.

The CDR3 bases are TGTGCCAGCAGCTTGGGGGACAGGGGACTTGTGCAGTTCTTC. The encoded protein is CASSLGDRGLVQFF. The chain has TRBV5-5 and TRBJ2-1; 10 bases agree with TRBD1. In germline, CDR1 is SGHKS, CDR2 YYEKEE (reference sequence). The ends lost 0 bases at V and 12 bases at J; junction bases unmatched: 6. The CDR3 covers 14 residues.

The V call is TRBV5-1, the J call TRBJ2-3, with 9 bases fitting TRBD1. The CDR3 is made up of 13 amino acids. V lost 3 bases to trimming and J lost 4 bases; unmatched junction nucleotides: 0. CDR1 is SGHRS, CDR2 YFSETQ, per germline. CDR3 sequence: CASSWDRADTQYF. DNA for the CDR3: TGCGCCAGCAGCTGGGACAGGGCAGATACGCAGTATTTT.

V usage is TRBV19 and J usage is TRBJ1-6; tentative D call: TRBD1 (6 bases). This CDR3 contains 14 residues. Trimming took 3 bases from V and 8 from J, leaving 11 bases between them. CDR1 is LNHDA and CDR2 is SQIVND in the germline V gene (reference sequence). CDR3 sequence: CASSIGGSDSPLHF. The CDR3 bases are TGTGCCAGTAGTATCGGGGGCAGTGATTCACCCCTCCACTTT.

This clone was observed once. V is TRBV19 and J is TRBJ1-5; D uncertain. Trimming pared 5 bases from V and 6 bases from J, leaving 8 bases between. Germline loops: CDR1 LNHDA, CDR2 SQIVND (reference sequence). There are 12 residues in the CDR3. CDR3: CASSLGSQPQHF. Here the CDR3 DNA reads TGTGCCAGTAGTTTGGGTAGTCAGCCCCAGCATTTT.

J is TRBJ2-7 and V is TRBV4-3, with 7 positions matching TRBD1. Per the germline V gene, CDR1 is LGHNA and CDR2 is YSLEER. The J segment lost 6 bases and the V segment lost 3 bases, leaving 11 bases of the junction unmatched. This CDR3 spans 15 amino acids. The CDR3: CASSHAHQTGPEQYF. In DNA, the CDR3 is TGCGCCAGCAGCCACGCTCATCAGACAGGGCCCGAGCAGTACTTC.

This CDR3 reads CASSPTGSFTEAFF. The DNA of the CDR3 is TGTGCCAGCAGCCCGACAGGGAGTTTCACTGAAGCTTTCTTT. V usage is TRBV21-1 and J usage is TRBJ1-1; TRBD1 is taken as the D call from the table, unchecked against the DNA. TRBV21-1 counts as a pseudogene. The CDR3 is 14 amino acids.